This T cell receptor beta chain is drawn from a study of OX40 agonist ivuxolimab in advanced cancers. At the level of the study: In this cohort, patients received ivuxolimab, an agonistic anti-OX40 (CD134) antibody. Patients were infused with ivuxolimab every 2 weeks at 0.01 to 10 mg/kg.

Sequencing was performed with immunoSEQ multiplex PCR; in TCRdb, only in-frame clones are kept and a portion is missing. The profile shows roughly 75,000 clones, around 83% of them singletons. This clonotype originated in an adult with an advanced solid tumor such as melanoma, head and neck, liver or kidney cancer. The sequences come from CD4+ or CD8+ T cells sorted from blood, collected in a trial of the OX40 agonist ivuxolimab.

CDR3 bases: TGTGCCAGCAGTTCACAGGGATCCGAGCAGTACTTC. It encodes CASSSQGSEQYF. V gene TRBV28 combines with J gene TRBJ2-7; perhaps TRBD1 as D (6 bases). This CDR3 spans 12 amino acids. Trimming cost V 4 bases and J 6 bases, with 10 bases left between them. Per the germline V gene, CDR1 is MDHEN and CDR2 is SYDVKM.